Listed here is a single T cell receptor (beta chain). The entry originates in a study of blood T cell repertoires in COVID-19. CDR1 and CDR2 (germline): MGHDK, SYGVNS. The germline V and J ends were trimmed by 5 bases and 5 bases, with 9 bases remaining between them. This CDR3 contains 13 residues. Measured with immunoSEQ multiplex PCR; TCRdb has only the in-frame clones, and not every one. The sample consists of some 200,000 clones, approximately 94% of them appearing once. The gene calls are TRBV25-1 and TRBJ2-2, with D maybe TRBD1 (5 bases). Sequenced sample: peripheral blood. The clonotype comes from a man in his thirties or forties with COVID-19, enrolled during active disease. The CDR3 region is CASSFQGTGELFF. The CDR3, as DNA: TGTGCCAGCAGTTTCCAGGGAACCGGGGAGCTGTTTTTT. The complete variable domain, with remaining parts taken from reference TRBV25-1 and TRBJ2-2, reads EADIYQTPRYLVIGTGKKITLECSQTMGHDKMYWYQQDPGMELHLIHYSYGVNSTEKGDLSSESTVSRIRTEHFPLTLESARPSHTSQYLCASSFQGTGELFFGEGSRLTVL.